The T cell receptor (beta chain) described here comes from a study of T cells in Graves' hyperthyroidism and ophthalmopathy. At the level of the study: At the time of initial diagnosis and before any treatment, peripheral blood was collected.

Study-wide points: A model using 13 V-J features told ophthalmopathy apart from stable hyperthyroidism.

Amplified TCR beta CDR3 regions derived from RNA transcripts. The TCR CDR3 was amplified in a first-round RT-PCR using the HTBI primer set. TCRdb re-derived calls from the multiplex PCR reads in MiXCR, one entry per CDR3 protein. The sample carries around 690,000 distinct CDR3 sequences, 15% to 20% recorded once. Hyperthyroidism was newly diagnosed in patients aged 18 to 65 (duration under 2 months). This clonotype has a handful of counts. The antigen is unknown. This CDR3 contains 14 residues. V was clipped by 6 bases and J by 2 bases; unmatched bases: 2. Germline CDR1 reads MNHEY; CDR2 reads SVGEGT. The chain links TRBV6-2 or TRBV6-3 to TRBJ2-1; 9 bases line up with TRBD1. Sequences were obtained from blood. The clonotype originates from a man aged 50-59 years with Graves' hyperthyroidism. The CDR3 reads CASSGTGTYNEQFF. DNA for the CDR3: TGTGCCAGCAGCGGGACAGGGACCTACAATGAGCAGTTCTTC.